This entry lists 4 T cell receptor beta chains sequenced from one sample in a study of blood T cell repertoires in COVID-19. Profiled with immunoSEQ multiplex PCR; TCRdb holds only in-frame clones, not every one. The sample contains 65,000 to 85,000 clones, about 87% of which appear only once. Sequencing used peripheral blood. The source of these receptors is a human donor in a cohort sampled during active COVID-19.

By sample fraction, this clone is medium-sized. The CDR3 protein is CASTTGGSGANVLTF. The DNA for the CDR3 is TGTGCCAGCACCACAGGGGGGTCTGGGGCCAACGTCCTGACTTTC. The genes are TRBV6-5 and TRBJ2-6; 8 nucleotides line up with TRBD1. Germline values: CDR1 MNHEY, CDR2 SVGAGI. The CDR3 runs to 15 residues. V shed 7 bases and J 1 base; nucleotides not matched to a gene: 3.

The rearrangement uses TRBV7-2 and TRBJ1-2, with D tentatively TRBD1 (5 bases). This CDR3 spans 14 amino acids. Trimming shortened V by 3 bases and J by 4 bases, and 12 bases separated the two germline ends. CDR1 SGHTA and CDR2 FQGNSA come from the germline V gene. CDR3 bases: TGTGCCAGCAGCTTCAAACAGGTTCTCTATGGCTACACCTTC. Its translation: CASSFKQVLYGYTF.

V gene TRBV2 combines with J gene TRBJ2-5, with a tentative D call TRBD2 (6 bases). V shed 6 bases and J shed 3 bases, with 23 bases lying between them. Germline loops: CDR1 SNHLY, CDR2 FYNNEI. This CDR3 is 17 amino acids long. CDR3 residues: CASSVRGSGTGEETQYF. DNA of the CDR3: TGTGCCAGCAGCGTGCGTGGCTCCGGGACGGGAGAAGAGACCCAGTACTTC.

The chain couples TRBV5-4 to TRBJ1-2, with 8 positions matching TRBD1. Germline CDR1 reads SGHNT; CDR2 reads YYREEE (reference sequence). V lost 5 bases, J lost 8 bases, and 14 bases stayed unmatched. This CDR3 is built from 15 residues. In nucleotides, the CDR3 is TGTGCCAGCAGGAGACAGGACAGGGTGCCGGGAGGCTACACCTTC. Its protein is CASRRQDRVPGGYTF.